The rows below give T cell receptor beta chains drawn from one sample of a study of CD8 T cells in Susac syndrome. TCRdb reanalysed the immunoSEQ multiplex PCR reads using MiXCR and keeps one entry per CDR3 protein. The table records approximately 200,000 distinct CDR3 sequences, approximately 95% of them present only once. Sequenced sample: CD4+ T cells from PBMCs. These receptors were collected from a human donor with multiple sclerosis. The CDR3 runs from the conserved cysteine through the conserved F or W. The D gene is left open where the match is weak. The listing skips clone size in some rows; elsewhere it reads once, few, many or a size class.

TRBV6-5	TRBJ1-2	.	.	CASSKESNYGYTF	TGTGCCAGCAGTAAAGAGAGTAACTATGGCTACACCTTC
TRBV6-2/TRBV6-3	TRBJ2-1	.	.	CASIKGASYNEQFF	TGTGCCAGCATAAAGGGAGCCTCCTACAATGAGCAGTTCTTC
TRBV25-1	TRBJ1-2	.	.	CASSPGSGANYGYTF	TGTGCCAGCAGTCCAGGTTCCGGAGCTAACTATGGCTACACCTTC
TRBV29-1	TRBJ2-4	.	.	CSVSAPEKAKNIQYF	TGCAGCGTTTCGGCTCCGGAGAAAGCCAAAAACATTCAGTACTTC
TRBV5-4	TRBJ2-7	.	.	CASSFLSYEQYF	TGTGCCAGCAGCTTTCTATCGTACGAGCAGTACTTC
TRBV20-1	TRBJ2-3	.	TRBD2	CSANRRGGRGTDTQYF	TGCAGTGCTAACCGGCGGGGGGGCCGGGGCACAGATACGCAGTATTTT
TRBV29-1	TRBJ1-5	.	.	CSVAENSNQPQHF	TGCAGCGTTGCGGAGAATAGCAATCAGCCCCAGCATTTT
TRBV6-2/TRBV6-3	TRBJ1-6	.	.	CASSRDDARNSPLHF	TGTGCCAGCAGCCGAGATGACGCTCGGAATTCACCCCTCCACTTT
TRBV20-1	TRBJ2-5	.	TRBD2	CSARRGGTETQYF	TGCAGTGCTAGGCGGGGGGGTACGGAGACCCAGTACTTC
TRBV3-1	TRBJ2-7	.	.	CASSQDPAVFGQYF	TGTGCCAGCAGCCAAGATCCGGCCGTATTCGGTCAGTACTTC
TRBV6-1	TRBJ1-4	.	TRBD1	CASSGRDRVEAGKLFF	TGTGCCAGCAGTGGACGAGACAGGGTAGAGGCGGGAAAACTGTTTTTT
TRBV7-2	TRBJ2-7	.	.	CASTRRGPYEQYF	TGTGCCAGCACCAGGAGGGGACCCTACGAGCAGTACTTC
TRBV20-1	TRBJ2-5	few	TRBD1	CSARDRETQYF	TGCAGTGCTCGGGACAGAGAGACCCAGTACTTC
TRBV3-1	TRBJ2-3	.	.	CASSPGLYTDTQYF	TGTGCCAGCAGTCCCGGACTGTACACAGATACGCAGTATTTT
TRBV2	TRBJ2-3	.	.	CASERDSTDTQYF	TGTGCCAGCGAAAGGGACTCCACAGATACGCAGTATTTT
TRBV30	TRBJ1-2	.	.	CAWSNSALGPYGYTF	TGTGCCTGGAGTAATTCGGCACTCGGGCCATATGGCTACACCTTC
TRBV29-1	TRBJ1-1	.	TRBD1	CSTAGTVNTEAFF	TGCAGCACTGCCGGGACAGTGAACACTGAAGCTTTCTTT
TRBV30	TRBJ2-5	few	.	CAWGGFQETQYF	TGTGCCTGGGGGGGATTCCAAGAGACCCAGTACTTC
TRBV20-1	TRBJ2-5	.	.	CSAVYRQAYQETQYF	TGCAGTGCTGTTTATAGACAGGCGTACCAAGAGACCCAGTACTTC
TRBV12-3/TRBV12-4	TRBJ2-7	.	.	CASSFGVLYEQYF	TGTGCCAGCAGTTTCGGGGTACTCTACGAGCAGTACTTC
TRBV14	TRBJ1-1	.	.	CASSQEWGLNTEAFF	TGTGCCAGCAGCCAAGAGTGGGGTTTGAACACTGAAGCTTTCTTT
TRBV7-9	TRBJ1-1	.	.	CASSSRENTEAFF	TGTGCCAGCAGCTCCAGGGAGAACACTGAAGCTTTCTTT
TRBV20-1	TRBJ2-7	.	TRBD2	CSADSSGDSYEQYF	TGCAGTGCCGACAGTAGCGGGGACTCCTACGAGCAGTACTTC
TRBV5-1	TRBJ1-2	.	.	CASSQTVVYGYTF	TGCGCCAGCAGTCAGACAGTTGTCTATGGCTACACCTTC
TRBV3-1	TRBJ2-7	.	TRBD1	CASSDRGVGQYF	TGTGCCAGCAGTGACAGGGGAGTTGGGCAGTACTTC
TRBV12-3/TRBV12-4	TRBJ2-1	.	.	CASSFLGNQFF	TGTGCCAGCAGTTTCTTGGGTAACCAGTTCTTC